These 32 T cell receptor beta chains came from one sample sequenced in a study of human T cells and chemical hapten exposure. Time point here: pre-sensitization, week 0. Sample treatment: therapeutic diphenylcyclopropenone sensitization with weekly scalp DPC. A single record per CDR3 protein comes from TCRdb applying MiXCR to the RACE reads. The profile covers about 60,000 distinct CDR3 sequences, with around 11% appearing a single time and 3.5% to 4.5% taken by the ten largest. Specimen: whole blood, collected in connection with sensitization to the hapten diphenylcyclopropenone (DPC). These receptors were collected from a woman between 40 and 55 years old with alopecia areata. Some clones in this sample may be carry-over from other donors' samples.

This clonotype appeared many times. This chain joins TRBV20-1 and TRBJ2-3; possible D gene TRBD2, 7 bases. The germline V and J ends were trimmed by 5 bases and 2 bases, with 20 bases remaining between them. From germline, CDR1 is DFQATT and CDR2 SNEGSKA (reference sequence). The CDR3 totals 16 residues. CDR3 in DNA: TGCAGTGCTCCTCCATGGAGGGGGGGCCCCACAGATACGCAGTATTTT. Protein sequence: CSAPPWRGGPTDTQYF.

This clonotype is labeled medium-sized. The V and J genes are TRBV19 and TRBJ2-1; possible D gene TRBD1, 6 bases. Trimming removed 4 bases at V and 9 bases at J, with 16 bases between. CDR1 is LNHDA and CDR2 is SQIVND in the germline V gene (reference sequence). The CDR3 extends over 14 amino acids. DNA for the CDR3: TGTGCCAGTAGTACTCTAAACAGGGATCGTGAGCAGTTCTTC. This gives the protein CASSTLNRDREQFF.

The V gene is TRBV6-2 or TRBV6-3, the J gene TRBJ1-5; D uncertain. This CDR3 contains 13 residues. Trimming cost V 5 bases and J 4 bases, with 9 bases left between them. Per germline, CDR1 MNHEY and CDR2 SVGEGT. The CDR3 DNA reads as TGTGCCAGCAGTCGGCAGCCGAATCAGCCCCAGCATTTT. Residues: CASSRQPNQPQHF.

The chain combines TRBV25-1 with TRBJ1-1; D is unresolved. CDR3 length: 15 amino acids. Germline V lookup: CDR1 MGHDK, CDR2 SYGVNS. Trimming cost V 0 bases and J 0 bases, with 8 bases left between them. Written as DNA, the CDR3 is TGTGCCAGCAGTGAATATTCCGATCTGAACACTGAAGCTTTCTTT. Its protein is CASSEYSDLNTEAFF.

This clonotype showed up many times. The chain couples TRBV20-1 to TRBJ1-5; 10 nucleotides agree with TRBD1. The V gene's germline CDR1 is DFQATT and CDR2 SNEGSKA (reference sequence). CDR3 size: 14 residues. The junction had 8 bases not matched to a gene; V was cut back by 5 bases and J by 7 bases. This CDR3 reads CSARKTGGLQPQHF. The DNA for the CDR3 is TGCAGTGCTCGCAAGACAGGGGGCCTACAGCCCCAGCATTTT.

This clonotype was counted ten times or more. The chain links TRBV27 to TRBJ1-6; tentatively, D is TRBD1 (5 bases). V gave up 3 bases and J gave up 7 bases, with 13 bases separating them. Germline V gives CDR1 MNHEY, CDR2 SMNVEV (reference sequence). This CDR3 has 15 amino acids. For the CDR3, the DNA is TGTGCCAGCAGTTTCCTTCTGGGGACCAATTCACCCCTCCACTTT. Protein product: CASSFLLGTNSPLHF.

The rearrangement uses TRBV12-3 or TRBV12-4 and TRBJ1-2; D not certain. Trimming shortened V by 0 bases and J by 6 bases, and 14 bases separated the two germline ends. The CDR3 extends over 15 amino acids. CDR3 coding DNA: TGTGCCAGCAGTTTAGCGCAATTTGGGCGGGATGGCTACACCTTC. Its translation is CASSLAQFGRDGYTF.

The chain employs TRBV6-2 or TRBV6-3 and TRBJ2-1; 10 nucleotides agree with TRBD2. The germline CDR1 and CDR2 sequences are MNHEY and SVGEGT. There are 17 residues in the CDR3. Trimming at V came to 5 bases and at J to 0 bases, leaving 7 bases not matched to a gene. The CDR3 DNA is TGTGCCAGCAGTGCTGCTAGCGGGGGCTACTCCTACAATGAGCAGTTCTTC. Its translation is CASSAASGGYSYNEQFF.

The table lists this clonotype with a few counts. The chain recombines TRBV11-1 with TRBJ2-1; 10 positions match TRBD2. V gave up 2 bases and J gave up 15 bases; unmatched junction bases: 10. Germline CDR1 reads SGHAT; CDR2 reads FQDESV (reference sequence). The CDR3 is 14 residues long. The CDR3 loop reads CASSLSSGGAVGFF. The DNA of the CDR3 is TGTGCCAGCAGCTTAAGCAGCGGGGGGGCCGTCGGGTTCTTC.

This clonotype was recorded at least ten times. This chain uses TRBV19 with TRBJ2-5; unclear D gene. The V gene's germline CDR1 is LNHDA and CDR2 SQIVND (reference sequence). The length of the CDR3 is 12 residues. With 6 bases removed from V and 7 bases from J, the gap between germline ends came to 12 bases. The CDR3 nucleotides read TGTGCCAGTAGCTCCCGATTGGGGACCCAGTACTTC. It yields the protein CASSSRLGTQYF. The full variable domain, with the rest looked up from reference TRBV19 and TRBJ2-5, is DGGITQSPKYLFRKEGQNVTLSCEQNLNHDAMYWYRQDPGQGLRLIYYSQIVNDFQKGDIAEGYSVSREKKESFPLTVTSAQKNPTAFYLCASSSRLGTQYFGPGTRLLVL.

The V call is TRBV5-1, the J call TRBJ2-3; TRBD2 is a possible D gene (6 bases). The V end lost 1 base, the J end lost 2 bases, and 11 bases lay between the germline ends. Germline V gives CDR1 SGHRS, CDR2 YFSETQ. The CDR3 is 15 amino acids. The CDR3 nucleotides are TGCGCCAGCAGCTTGAGTCCTAGCGACACAGATACGCAGTATTTT. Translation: CASSLSPSDTDTQYF.

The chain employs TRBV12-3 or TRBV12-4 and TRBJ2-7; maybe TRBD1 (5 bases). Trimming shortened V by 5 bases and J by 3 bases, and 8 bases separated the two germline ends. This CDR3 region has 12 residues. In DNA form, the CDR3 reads TGTGCCAGCAGTCAGGGAAACTACGAGCAGTACTTC. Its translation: CASSQGNYEQYF.

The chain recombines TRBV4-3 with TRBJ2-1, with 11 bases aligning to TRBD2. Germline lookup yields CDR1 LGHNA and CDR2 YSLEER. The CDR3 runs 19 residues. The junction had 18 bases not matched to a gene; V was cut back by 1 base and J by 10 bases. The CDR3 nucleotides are TGCGCCAGCAGCCAAGTATTCTTGGGACTAGCGGTCGACGTGGGCGAGCAGTTCTTC. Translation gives CASSQVFLGLAVDVGEQFF.

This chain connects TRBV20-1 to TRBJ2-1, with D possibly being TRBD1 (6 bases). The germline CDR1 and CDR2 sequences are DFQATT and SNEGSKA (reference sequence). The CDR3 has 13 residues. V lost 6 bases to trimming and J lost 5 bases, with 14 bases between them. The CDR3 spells CSAPPGHNNEQFF. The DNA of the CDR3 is TGCAGTGCCCCACCGGGACACAACAATGAGCAGTTCTTC.

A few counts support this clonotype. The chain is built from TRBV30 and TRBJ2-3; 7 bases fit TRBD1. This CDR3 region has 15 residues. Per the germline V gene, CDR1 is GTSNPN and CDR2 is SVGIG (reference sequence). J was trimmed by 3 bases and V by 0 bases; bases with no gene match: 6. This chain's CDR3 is CAWSVPRGWTDTQYF. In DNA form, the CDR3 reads TGTGCCTGGAGTGTACCCAGGGGGTGGACAGATACGCAGTATTTT.

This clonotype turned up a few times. The CDR3 nucleotides are TGTGCCAGCAGACCTAGCGGGCTCGAAGAGACCCAGTACTTC. Protein sequence: CASRPSGLEETQYF. The chain is built from TRBV6-6 and TRBJ2-5; TRBD2 agrees at 8 bases. This CDR3 region has 14 residues. Germline lookup yields CDR1 MNHNY and CDR2 SVGAGI (reference sequence). V lost 6 bases, J lost 3 bases, and 6 bases stayed unmatched.

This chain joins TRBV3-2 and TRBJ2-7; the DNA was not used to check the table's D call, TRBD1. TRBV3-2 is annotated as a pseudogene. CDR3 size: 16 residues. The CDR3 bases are TGTGCCAGCAGCCACCCCGGGGATGATGGGACCTCCGAGCAGTACTTC. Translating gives CASSHPGDDGTSEQYF.

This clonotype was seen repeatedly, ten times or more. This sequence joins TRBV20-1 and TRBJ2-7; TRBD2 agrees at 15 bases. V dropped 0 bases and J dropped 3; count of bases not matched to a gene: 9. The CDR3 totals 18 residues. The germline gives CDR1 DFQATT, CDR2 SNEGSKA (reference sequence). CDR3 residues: CSARDSGTSGGSIYEQYF. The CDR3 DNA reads TGCAGTGCTAGAGACTCCGGGACTAGCGGGGGGAGTATCTACGAGCAGTACTTC.

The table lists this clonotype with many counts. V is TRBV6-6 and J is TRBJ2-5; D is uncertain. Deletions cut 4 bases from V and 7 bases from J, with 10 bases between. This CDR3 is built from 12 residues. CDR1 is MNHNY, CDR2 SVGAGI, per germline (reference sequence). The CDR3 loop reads CASSSTVGTQYF. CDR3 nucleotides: TGTGCCAGCAGTTCCACCGTGGGGACCCAGTACTTC.

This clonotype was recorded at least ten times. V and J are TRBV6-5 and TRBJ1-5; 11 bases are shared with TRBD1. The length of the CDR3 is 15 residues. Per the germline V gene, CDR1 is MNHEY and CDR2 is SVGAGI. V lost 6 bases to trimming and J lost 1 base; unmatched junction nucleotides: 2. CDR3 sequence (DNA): TGTGCCAGCAGGCGGGACAGGGGGAGCAATCAGCCCCAGCATTTT. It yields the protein CASRRDRGSNQPQHF.

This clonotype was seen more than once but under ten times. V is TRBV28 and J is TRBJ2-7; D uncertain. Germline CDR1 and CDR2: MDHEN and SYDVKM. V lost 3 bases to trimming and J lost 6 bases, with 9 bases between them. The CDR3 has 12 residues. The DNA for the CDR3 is TGTGCCAGCAGTTTCCCCCGACGCGAGCAGTACTTC. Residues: CASSFPRREQYF.

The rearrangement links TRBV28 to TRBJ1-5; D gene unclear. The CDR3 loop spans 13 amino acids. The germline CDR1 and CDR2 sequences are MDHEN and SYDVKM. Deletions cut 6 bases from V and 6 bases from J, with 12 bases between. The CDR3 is CASSPTRTQPQHF. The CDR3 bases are TGTGCCAGCAGCCCCACCCGGACTCAGCCCCAGCATTTT.

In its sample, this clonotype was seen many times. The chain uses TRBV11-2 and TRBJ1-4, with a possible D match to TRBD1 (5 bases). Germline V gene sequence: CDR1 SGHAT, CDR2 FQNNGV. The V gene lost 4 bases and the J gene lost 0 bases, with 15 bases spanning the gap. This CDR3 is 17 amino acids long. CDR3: CASSSSRQNPTNEKLFF. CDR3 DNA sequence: TGTGCCAGCAGCTCGAGTCGACAGAATCCAACTAATGAAAAACTGTTTTTT.

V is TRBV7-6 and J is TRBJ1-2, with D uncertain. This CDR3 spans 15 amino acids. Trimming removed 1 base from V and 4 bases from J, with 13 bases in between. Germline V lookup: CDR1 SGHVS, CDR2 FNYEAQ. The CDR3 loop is CASSLGAGRRYGYTF. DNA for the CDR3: TGTGCCAGCAGCTTAGGTGCCGGGAGGCGCTATGGCTACACCTTC.

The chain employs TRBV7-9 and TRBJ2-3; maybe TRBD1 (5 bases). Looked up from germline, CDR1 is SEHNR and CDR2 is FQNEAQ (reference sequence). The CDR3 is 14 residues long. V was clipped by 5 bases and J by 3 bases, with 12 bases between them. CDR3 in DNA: TGTGCCAGCAGCCTCCCAGGGAAGACAGATACGCAGTATTTT. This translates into CASSLPGKTDTQYF.

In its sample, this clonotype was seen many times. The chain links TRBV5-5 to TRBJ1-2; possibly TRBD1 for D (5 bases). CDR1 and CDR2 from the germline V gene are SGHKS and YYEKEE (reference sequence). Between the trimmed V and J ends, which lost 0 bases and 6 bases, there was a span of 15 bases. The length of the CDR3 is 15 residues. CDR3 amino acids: CASSLGSPDRDGYTF. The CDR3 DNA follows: TGTGCCAGCAGCTTGGGGTCTCCCGACAGAGATGGCTACACCTTC.

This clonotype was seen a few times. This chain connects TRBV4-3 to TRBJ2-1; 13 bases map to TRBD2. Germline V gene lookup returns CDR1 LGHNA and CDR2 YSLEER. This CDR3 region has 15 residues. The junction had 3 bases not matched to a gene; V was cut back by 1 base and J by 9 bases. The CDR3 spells CASSQGTSGGLEQFF. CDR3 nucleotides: TGCGCCAGCAGCCAAGGGACTAGCGGGGGACTTGAGCAGTTCTTC.

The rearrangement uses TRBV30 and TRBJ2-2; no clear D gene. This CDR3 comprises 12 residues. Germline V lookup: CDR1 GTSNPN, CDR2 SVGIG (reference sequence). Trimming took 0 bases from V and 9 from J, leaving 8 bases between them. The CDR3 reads CAWSVLVRELFF. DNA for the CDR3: TGTGCCTGGAGTGTGCTAGTCCGGGAGCTGTTTTTT.

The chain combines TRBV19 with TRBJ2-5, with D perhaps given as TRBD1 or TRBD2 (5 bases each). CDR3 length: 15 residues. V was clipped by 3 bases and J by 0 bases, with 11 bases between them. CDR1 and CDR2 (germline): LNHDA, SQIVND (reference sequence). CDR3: CASSITGLNQETQYF. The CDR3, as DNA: TGTGCCAGTAGTATCACGGGGCTAAACCAAGAGACCCAGTACTTC.

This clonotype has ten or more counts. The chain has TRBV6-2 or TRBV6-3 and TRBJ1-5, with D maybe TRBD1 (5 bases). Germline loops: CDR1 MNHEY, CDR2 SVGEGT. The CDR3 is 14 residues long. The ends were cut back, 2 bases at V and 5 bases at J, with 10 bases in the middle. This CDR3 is CASSYDPGYQPQHF. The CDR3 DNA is TGTGCCAGCAGTTACGACCCAGGGTATCAGCCCCAGCATTTT.

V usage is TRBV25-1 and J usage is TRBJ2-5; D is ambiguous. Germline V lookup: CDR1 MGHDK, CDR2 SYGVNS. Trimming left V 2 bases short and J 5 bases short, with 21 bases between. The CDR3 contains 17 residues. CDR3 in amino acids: CASSEPRTAAIGETQYF. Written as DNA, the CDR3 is TGTGCCAGCAGTGAACCACGGACGGCGGCCATAGGGGAGACCCAGTACTTC.

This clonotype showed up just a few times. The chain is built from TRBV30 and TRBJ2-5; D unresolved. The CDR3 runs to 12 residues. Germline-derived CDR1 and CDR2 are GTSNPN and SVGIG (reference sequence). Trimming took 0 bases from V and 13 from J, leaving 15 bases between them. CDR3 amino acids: CAWSVLGSRAYF. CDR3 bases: TGTGCCTGGAGTGTATTGGGATCCCGAGCGTACTTC.